This T cell receptor (beta chain) was recorded in a study of early T cells in non-severe SARS-CoV-2 infection. As for the study in general: Bulk RNA isolated from unsorted whole blood underwent sequencing; chains were not paired.

Study-level points and caveats: CD4 and private specificities were missed by VDJdb matching, which favored anti-spike CD8 responses.

V lost 2 bases to trimming and J lost 5 bases; unmatched junction nucleotides: 6. The CDR3 loop spans 14 amino acids. Germline values: CDR1 MGHRA, CDR2 YSYEKL. This clonotype was detected a few times. Its antigen is not known. Individual cDNA molecules received unique molecular identifiers. TCRdb independently ran MiXCR on the 5' RACE reads; one entry per CDR3 protein. The profile shows fewer than 65,000 distinct CDR3 sequences, about 10% of them singletons. This TCR came from an adult who was a healthcare worker with PCR-confirmed SARS-CoV-2 infection or an uninfected control (not recorded which). The starting material was whole blood, obtained at baseline. The rearrangement links TRBV4-1 to TRBJ2-7; 7 nucleotides match TRBD1. The CDR3 sequence: CASSQLEGANEQYF. The CDR3 DNA is TGCGCCAGCAGCCAACTAGAGGGGGCTAACGAGCAGTACTTC.